This TCR beta chain was captured in a study of blood T cell repertoires in COVID-19. Original analysis: Cell counts per sample came from amplifying reference gene primers. The protocol was immunoSEQ multiplex PCR, while the TCRdb copy is restricted to in-frame clones and leaves out a portion. V and J calls and clone size are given by that table; D and trimming were obtained from the DNA. The table lists fewer than 450,000 clones, 88% of them singletons. The CDR3 has 15 residues. In germline, CDR1 is MDHEN, CDR2 SYDVKM. Trimming cost V 4 bases and J 4 bases; bases outside gene matches: 9. Followed over time, Seattle patients had been enrolled while infection was active.

This TCR derives from a woman aged 50 to 60 with COVID-19, enrolled during active disease. The rearrangement links TRBV28 to TRBJ1-2; 7 nucleotides match TRBD1. The specimen was peripheral blood. CDR3 in amino acids: CASSSPGQTSYGYTF. For the CDR3, the DNA is TGTGCCAGCAGTTCACCGGGACAGACTTCCTATGGCTACACCTTC.